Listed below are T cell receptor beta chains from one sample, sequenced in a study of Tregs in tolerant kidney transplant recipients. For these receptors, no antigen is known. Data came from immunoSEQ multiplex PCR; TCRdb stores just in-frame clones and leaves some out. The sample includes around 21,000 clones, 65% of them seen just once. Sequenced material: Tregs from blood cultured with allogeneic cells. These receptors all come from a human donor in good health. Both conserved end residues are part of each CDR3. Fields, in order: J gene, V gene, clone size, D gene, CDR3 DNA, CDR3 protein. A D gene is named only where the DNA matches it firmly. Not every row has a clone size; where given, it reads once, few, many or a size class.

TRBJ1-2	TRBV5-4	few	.	TGTGCCAGCAGCCCGGGGACGGTCTATGGCTACACCTTC	CASSPGTVYGYTF
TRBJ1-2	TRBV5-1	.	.	TGCGCCAGCAGCTTGGAGGCAGGGCCTGGGGGCTACACCTTC	CASSLEAGPGGYTF
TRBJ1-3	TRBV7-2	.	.	TGTGCCAGCAGCTTAAATGGGCCTAGCTCTGGAAACACCATATATTTT	CASSLNGPSSGNTIYF
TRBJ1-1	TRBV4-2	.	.	TGTGCCAGCAGCCTGAAGACAGTATATTACACTGAAGCTTTCTTT	CASSLKTVYYTEAFF
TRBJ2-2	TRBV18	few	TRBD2	TGTGCCAGCTCCCCCCGGCTAGCGGGAGTTGGAGCGAACACCGGGGAGCTGTTTTTT	CASSPRLAGVGANTGELFF
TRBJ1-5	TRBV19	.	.	TGTGCCAGTAGTATAGACCGGCGACAGCCCCAGCATTTT	CASSIDRRQPQHF
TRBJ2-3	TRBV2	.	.	TGTGCCAGCAGTTCTAGGGCTATTGGAGATACGCAGTATTTT	CASSSRAIGDTQYF
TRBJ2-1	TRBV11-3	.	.	TGTGCCAGCAGCCTAGGGCTAGCGATAAACAATGAGCAGTTCTTC	CASSLGLAINNEQFF
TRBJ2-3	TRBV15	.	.	TGTGCCACCAGCAGAGGCAATAGCGGAGGGCAAGATACGCAGTATTTT	CATSRGNSGGQDTQYF
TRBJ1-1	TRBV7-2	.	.	TGTGCCAGCAGCCCTCCCGGGACGATGAACACTGAAGCTTTCTTT	CASSPPGTMNTEAFF
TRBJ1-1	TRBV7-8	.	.	TGTGCCAGCAGCTTAGGTATCCTGGGCACTGAAGCTTTCTTT	CASSLGILGTEAFF
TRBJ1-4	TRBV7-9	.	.	TGTGCCAGCAGTACTCCCGGGGGGCGGGAAAAACTGTTTTTT	CASSTPGGREKLFF
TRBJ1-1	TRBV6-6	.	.	TGTGCCAGCAGTTACTCAGACTACACTGAAGCTTTCTTT	CASSYSDYTEAFF
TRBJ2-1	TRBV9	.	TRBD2	TGTGCCAGCAGCGTAGGAGGGACTAGCGAACCGCCGCCTAGGTACAATGAGCAGTTCTTC	CASSVGGTSEPPPRYNEQFF
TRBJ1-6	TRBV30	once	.	TGTGCCTGGGGGGCCTCCTATAATTCACCCCTCCACTTT	CAWGASYNSPLHF
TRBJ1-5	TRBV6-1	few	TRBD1	TGTGCCAGCAGTGGGCGACAGGGCGGGCAGCCCCAGCATTTT	CASSGRQGGQPQHF
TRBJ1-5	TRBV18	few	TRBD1	TGTGCCAGCTCACCAGACAGGGGGCGCGGTCAGCCCCAGCATTTT	CASSPDRGRGQPQHF
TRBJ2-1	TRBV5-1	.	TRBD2	TGCGCCAGCAGCTTGTTACTAGCGGGAGACCATGAGCAGTTCTTC	CASSLLLAGDHEQFF
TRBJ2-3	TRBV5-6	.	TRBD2	TGTGCCAGCAGCTCCTTGGGACTAGCGGGGGGGCAAGTCACAGATACGCAGTATTTT	CASSSLGLAGGQVTDTQYF
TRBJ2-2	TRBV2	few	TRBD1	TGTGCCAGCAGCGGACAGGGGGCGCGCGCCGGGGAGCTGTTTTTT	CASSGQGARAGELFF
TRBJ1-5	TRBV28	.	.	TGTGCCAGCAGTTCCGCAGTACGGGGGAGCAATCAGCCCCAGCATTTT	CASSSAVRGSNQPQHF
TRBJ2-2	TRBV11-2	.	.	TGTGCCAGCAGCTTGGCCGGGAGCACCGGGGAGCTGTTTTTT	CASSLAGSTGELFF
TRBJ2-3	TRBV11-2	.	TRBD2	TGTGCCAGCAGCTTAGGTCAGGGACTACTACCCTCAAATACGCAGTATTTT	CASSLGQGLLPSNTQYF
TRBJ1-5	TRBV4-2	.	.	TGTGCCAGCAGCCAAGCAGGGTTATCGGGTCAGCCCCAGCATTTT	CASSQAGLSGQPQHF
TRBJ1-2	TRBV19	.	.	TGTGCCAGTAGTATAGATCGTGGGCTGGACTATGGCTACACCTTC	CASSIDRGLDYGYTF
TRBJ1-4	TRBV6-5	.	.	TGTGCCGGCAGATCCGGGCAGTTTAATGAAAAACTGTTTTTT	CAGRSGQFNEKLFF
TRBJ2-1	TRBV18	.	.	TGTGCCAGCTCAACCGGGACACCGCACAATGAGCAGTTCTTC	CASSTGTPHNEQFF
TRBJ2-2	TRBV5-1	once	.	TGCGCCAGCAGCTTTAGGGGGGGCCCGACCGGGGAGCTGTTTTTT	CASSFRGGPTGELFF
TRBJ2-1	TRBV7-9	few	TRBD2	TGTGCCAGCAGCCCAGGCCGGACTAGCGGTAGCTCCTACAATGAGCAGTTCTTC	CASSPGRTSGSSYNEQFF
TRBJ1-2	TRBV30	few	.	TGTGCCTGGAGTCACTCGGTTGCGGGCTACACCTTC	CAWSHSVAGYTF
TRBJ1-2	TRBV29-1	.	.	TGCAGCGTTGAGCGGACACCCAATGCCTATGGCTACACCTTC	CSVERTPNAYGYTF
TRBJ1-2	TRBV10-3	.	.	TGTGCCATCAAATCAGGGAGGGTCGACTATGGCTACACCTTC	CAIKSGRVDYGYTF
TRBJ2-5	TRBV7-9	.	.	TGTGCCAGCAGCTTCAGGGGGTCTAGCGGGTTTCAAGAGACCCAGTACTTC	CASSFRGSSGFQETQYF
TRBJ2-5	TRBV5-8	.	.	TGTGCCAGCAGCTTGGAAGCGGCCCTGGAGACCCAGTACTTC	CASSLEAALETQYF
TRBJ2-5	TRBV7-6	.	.	TGTGCCAGCAGCCTTATGGAGACCCAGTACTTC	CASSLMETQYF
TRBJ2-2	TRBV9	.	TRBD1	TGTGCCAGCAGCCCCTGGGACAGGGGGAACACCGGGGAGCTGTTTTTT	CASSPWDRGNTGELFF
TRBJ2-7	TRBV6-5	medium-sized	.	TGTGCCAGCAGTTACTCGACAGTCTCCTACGAGCAGTACTTC	CASSYSTVSYEQYF